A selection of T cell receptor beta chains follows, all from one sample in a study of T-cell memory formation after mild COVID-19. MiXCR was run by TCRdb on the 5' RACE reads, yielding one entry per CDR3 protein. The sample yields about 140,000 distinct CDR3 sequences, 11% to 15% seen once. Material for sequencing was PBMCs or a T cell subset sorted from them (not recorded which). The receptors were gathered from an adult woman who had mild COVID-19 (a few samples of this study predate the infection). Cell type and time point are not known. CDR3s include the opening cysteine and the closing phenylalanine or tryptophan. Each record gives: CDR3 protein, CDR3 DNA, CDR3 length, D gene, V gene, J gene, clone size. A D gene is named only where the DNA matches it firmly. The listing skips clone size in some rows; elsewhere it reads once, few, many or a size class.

CASSPTTGHEQFF,TGTGCCAGCAGCCCGACCACTGGACACGAGCAGTTCTTC,13,NA,TRBV7-9,TRBJ2-1,NA
CASSLQQYTEAFF,TGTGCCAGCAGCCTACAGCAATACACTGAAGCTTTCTTT,13,NA,TRBV5-5,TRBJ1-1,few
CASSSSGTGGSEQYF,TGTGCCAGCAGCTCGTCCGGGACAGGGGGTTCCGAGCAGTACTTC,15,TRBD1,TRBV7-9,TRBJ2-7,few
CASSSPTRGETQYF,TGTGCCAGCAGCTCGCCAACAAGGGGAGAGACCCAGTACTTC,14,NA,TRBV7-9,TRBJ2-5,NA
CAYQRGQGEQFF,TGTGCCTATCAGCGGGGCCAGGGCGAGCAGTTCTTC,12,TRBD2,TRBV30,TRBJ2-1,NA
CASSPGGLAGGSEQFF,TGTGCCAGCAGCCCGGGGGGACTAGCGGGAGGGAGCGAGCAGTTCTTC,16,TRBD2,TRBV7-3,TRBJ2-1,NA
CASSLWTSGGTGETQYF,TGTGCCAGCAGCTTATGGACGAGCGGGGGAACGGGGGAGACCCAGTACTTC,17,TRBD2,TRBV7-8,TRBJ2-5,NA
CASSQVRLSSYEQYF,TGCGCCAGCAGCCAAGTGCGTTTAAGCTCCTACGAGCAGTACTTC,15,NA,TRBV4-3,TRBJ2-7,few
CATSDPLGHENIQYF,TGTGCCACCAGTGATCCCCTAGGCCATGAAAACATTCAGTACTTC,15,NA,TRBV24-1,TRBJ2-4,NA
CASSLMRQGGQPQHF,TGTGCCAGCAGTTTAATGAGACAGGGGGGCCAGCCCCAGCATTTT,15,TRBD1,TRBV27,TRBJ1-5,NA
CASSPATGIINEQFF,TGTGCCAGCTCCCCCGCGACAGGAATAATCAATGAGCAGTTCTTC,15,NA,TRBV18,TRBJ2-1,few
CSVGVGDNEQFF,TGCAGCGTTGGAGTAGGGGACAATGAGCAGTTCTTC,12,NA,TRBV29-1,TRBJ2-1,NA
CASSLVGRGYQETQYF,TGTGCCAGCAGCTTAGTGGGGCGCGGGTACCAAGAGACCCAGTACTTC,16,NA,TRBV7-6,TRBJ2-5,few
CATSILAGSWETQYF,TGTGCCACCAGCATATTAGCGGGATCCTGGGAGACCCAGTACTTC,15,TRBD2,TRBV15,TRBJ2-5,NA
CASSSLGDTIYNEQFF,TGTGCCAGCAGCTCTCTCGGGGACACAATATACAATGAGCAGTTCTTC,16,NA,TRBV12-3/TRBV12-4,TRBJ2-1,few
CASSVAVDRQGLHNEQFF,TGTGCCAGCAGCGTAGCAGTAGACAGACAGGGGTTGCACAATGAGCAGTTCTTC,18,TRBD1,TRBV9,TRBJ2-1,few
CSARDMALAYEQYF,TGCAGTGCTAGAGATATGGCCCTCGCCTACGAGCAGTACTTC,14,NA,TRBV20-1,TRBJ2-7,few
CASSQSGTVYGYTF,TGTGCCAGCAGCCAATCCGGGACGGTTTATGGCTACACCTTC,14,NA,TRBV3-1,TRBJ1-2,NA